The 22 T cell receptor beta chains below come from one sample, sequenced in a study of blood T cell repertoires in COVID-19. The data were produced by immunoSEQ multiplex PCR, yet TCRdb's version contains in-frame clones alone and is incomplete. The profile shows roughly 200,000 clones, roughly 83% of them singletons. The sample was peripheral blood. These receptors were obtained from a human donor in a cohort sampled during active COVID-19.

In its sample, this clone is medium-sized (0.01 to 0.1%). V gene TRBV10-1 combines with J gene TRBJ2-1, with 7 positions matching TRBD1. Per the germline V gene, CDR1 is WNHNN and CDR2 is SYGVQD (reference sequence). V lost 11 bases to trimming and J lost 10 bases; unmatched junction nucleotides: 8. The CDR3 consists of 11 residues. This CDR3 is CAGNDREEQFF. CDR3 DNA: TGCGCCGGGAATGACAGGGAGGAGCAGTTCTTC.

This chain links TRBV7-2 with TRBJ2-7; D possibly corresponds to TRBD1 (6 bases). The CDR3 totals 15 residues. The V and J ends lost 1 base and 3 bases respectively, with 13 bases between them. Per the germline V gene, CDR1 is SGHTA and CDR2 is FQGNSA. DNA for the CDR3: TGTGCCAGCAGCTTAGTGGTCGGACAGTACTACGAGCAGTACTTC. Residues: CASSLVVGQYYEQYF. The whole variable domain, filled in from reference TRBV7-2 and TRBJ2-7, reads GAGVSQSPSNKVTEKGKDVELRCDPISGHTALYWYRQSLGQGLEFLIYFQGNSAPDKSGLPSDRFSAERTGGSVSTLTIQRTQQEDSAVYLCASSLVVGQYYEQYFGPGTRLTVT.

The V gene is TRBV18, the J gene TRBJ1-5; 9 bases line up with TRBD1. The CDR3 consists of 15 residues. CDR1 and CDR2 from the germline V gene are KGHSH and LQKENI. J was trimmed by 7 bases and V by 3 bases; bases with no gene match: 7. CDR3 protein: CASSPGTGIKQPQHF. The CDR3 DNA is TGTGCCAGCTCACCTGGGACAGGGATAAAGCAGCCCCAGCATTTT.

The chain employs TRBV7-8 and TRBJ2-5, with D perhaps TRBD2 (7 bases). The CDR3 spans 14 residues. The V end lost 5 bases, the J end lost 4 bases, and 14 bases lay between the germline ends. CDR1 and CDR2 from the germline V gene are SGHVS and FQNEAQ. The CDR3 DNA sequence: TGTGCCAGCAGCCAAGGGGGGGGTTTAGAGACCCAGTACTTC. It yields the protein CASSQGGGLETQYF.

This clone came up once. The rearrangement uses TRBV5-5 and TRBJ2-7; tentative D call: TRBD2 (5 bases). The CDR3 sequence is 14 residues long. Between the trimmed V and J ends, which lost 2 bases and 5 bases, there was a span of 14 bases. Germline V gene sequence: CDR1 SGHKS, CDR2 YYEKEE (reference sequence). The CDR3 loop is CASSFGNPFDEQYF. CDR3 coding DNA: TGTGCCAGCAGCTTCGGGAACCCGTTCGACGAGCAGTACTTC.

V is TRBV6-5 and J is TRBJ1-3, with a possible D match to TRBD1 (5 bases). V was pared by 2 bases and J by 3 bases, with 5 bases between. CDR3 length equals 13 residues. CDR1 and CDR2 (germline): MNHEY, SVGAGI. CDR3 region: CASSYDSGNTIYF. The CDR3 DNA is TGTGCCAGCAGTTACGACAGTGGAAACACCATATATTTT.

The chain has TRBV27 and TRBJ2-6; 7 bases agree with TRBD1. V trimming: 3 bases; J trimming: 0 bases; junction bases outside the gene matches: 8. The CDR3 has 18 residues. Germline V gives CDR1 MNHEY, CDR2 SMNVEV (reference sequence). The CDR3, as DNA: TGTGCCAGCAGTTTTTGGGACAGAGAAAGCTCTGGGGCCAACGTCCTGACTTTC. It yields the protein CASSFWDRESSGANVLTF.

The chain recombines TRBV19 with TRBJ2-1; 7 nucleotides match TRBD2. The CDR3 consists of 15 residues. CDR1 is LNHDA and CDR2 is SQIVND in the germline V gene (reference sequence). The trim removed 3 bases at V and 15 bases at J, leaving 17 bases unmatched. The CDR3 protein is CASSIGKWERDVRFF. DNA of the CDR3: TGTGCCAGTAGTATTGGGAAGTGGGAGCGGGATGTAAGGTTCTTC.

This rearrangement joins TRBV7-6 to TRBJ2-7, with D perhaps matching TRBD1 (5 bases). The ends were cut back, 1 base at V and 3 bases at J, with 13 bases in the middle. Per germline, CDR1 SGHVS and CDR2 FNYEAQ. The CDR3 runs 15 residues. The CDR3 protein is CASSLEGVPYYEQYF. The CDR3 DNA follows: TGTGCCAGCAGCTTAGAAGGGGTCCCCTACTACGAGCAGTACTTC.

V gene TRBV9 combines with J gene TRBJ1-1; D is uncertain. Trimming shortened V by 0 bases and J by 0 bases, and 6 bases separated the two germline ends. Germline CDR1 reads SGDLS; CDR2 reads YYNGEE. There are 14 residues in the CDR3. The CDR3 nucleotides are TGTGCCAGCAGCGTAGGAGATATGAACACTGAAGCTTTCTTT. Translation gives CASSVGDMNTEAFF.

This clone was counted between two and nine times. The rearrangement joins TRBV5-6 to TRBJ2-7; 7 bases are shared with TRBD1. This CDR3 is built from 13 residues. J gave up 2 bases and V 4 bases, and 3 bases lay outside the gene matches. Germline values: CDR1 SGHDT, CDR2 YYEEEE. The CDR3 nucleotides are TGTGCCAGCAGCCGGGACAGAACCTACGAGCAGTACTTC. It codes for CASSRDRTYEQYF.

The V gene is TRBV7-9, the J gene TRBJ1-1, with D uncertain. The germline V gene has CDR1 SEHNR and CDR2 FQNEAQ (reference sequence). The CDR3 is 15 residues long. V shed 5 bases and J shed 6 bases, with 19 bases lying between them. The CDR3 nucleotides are TGTGCCAGCAGCCGTGCGGTCGGTCGGGTTGCTGAAGCTTTCTTT. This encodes CASSRAVGRVAEAFF.

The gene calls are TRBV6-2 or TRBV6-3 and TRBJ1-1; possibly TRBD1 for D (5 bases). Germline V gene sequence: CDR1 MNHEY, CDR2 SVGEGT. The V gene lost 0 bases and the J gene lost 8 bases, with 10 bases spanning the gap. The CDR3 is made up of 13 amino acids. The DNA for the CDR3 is TGTGCCAGCAGTTACTCGCGGGGGACGGAAGCTTTCTTT. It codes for CASSYSRGTEAFF.

CDR3 loop: CASRRQGYGYTF. CDR3 DNA: TGTGCCAGCAGAAGGCAGGGGTATGGCTACACCTTC. This chain joins TRBV6-5 and TRBJ1-2, with D maybe TRBD1 (6 bases). V gave up 6 bases and J gave up 5 bases, with 10 bases separating them. The germline V gene encodes CDR1 MNHEY and CDR2 SVGAGI. The CDR3 loop spans 12 amino acids.

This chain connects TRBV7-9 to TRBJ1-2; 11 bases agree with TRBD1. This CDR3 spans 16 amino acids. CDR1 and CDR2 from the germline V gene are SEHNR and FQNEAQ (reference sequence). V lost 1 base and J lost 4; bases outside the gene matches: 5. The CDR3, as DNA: TGTGCCAGCAGCTTAGACGGACAGGGGGCAGGCTATGGCTACACCTTC. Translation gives CASSLDGQGAGYGYTF.

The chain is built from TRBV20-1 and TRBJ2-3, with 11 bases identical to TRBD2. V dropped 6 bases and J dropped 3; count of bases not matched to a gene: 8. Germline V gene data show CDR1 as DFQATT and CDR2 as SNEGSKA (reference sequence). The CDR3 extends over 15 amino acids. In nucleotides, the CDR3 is TGCAGTGCCAGTAGCGGGAGGGCCCGGACAGATACGCAGTATTTT. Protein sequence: CSASSGRARTDTQYF.

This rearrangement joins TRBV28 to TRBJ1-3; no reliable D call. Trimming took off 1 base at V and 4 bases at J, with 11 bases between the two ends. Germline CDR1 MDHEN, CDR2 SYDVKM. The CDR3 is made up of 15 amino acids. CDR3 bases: TGTGCCAGCAGTTTATTGATGCCGGTAGGAAACACCATATATTTT. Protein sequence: CASSLLMPVGNTIYF. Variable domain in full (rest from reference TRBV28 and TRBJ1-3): DVKVTQSSRYLVKRTGEKVFLECVQDMDHENMFWYRQDPGLGLRLIYFSYDVKMKEKGDIPEGYSVSREKKERFSLILESASTNQTSMYLCASSLLMPVGNTIYFGEGSWLTVV.

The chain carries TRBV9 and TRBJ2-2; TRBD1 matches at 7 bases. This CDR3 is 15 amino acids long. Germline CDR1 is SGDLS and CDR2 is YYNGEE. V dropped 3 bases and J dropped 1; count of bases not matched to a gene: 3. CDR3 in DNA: TGTGCCAGCAGCGCCCGGGACAGGAACACCGGGGAGCTGTTTTTT. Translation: CASSARDRNTGELFF. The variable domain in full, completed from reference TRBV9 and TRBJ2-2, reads DSGVTQTPKHLITATGQRVTLRCSPRSGDLSVYWYQQSLDQGLQFLIQYYNGEERAKGNILERFSAQQFPDLHSELNLSSLELGDSALYFCASSARDRNTGELFFGEGSRLTVL.

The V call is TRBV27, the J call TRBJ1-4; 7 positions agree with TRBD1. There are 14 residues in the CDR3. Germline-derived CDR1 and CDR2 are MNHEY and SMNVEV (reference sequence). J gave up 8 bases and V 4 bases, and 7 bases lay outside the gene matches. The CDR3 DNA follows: TGTGCCAGCAGTTCCTTTTCAGGGGGGGAAAAACTGTTTTTT. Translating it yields CASSSFSGGEKLFF.

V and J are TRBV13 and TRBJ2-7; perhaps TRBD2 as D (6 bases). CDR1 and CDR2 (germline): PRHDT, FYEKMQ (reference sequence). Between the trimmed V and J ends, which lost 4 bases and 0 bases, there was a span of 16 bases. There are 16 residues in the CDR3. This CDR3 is CASSSQERAPSYEQYF. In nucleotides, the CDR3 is TGTGCCAGCAGCTCCCAAGAGCGGGCACCCTCCTACGAGCAGTACTTC.

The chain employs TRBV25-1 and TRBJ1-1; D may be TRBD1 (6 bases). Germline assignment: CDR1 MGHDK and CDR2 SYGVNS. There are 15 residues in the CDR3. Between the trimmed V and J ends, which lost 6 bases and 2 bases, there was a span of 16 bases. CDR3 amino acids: CASSPSGASNTEAFF. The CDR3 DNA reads TGTGCCAGCAGCCCCTCAGGGGCTTCTAACACTGAAGCTTTCTTT.

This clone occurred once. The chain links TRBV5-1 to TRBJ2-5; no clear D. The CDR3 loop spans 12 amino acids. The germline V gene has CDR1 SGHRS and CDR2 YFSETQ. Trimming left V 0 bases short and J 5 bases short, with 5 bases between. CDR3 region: CASSLVGETQYF. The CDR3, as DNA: TGCGCCAGCAGCTTGGTCGGGGAGACCCAGTACTTC.